These T cell receptor beta chains were read from a single sample in a study of OX40 agonist ivuxolimab in advanced cancers. Measured with immunoSEQ multiplex PCR; TCRdb has only the in-frame clones, and not every one. Found here are some 70,000 clones, about nine tenths of them singletons; the top ten hold 2% to 2.5%. The specimen comprised CD4+ or CD8+ T cells sorted from blood, sampled in a trial of the OX40 agonist ivuxolimab. The receptors stem from an adult with an advanced solid tumor such as melanoma, head and neck, liver or kidney cancer. Both conserved end residues are part of each CDR3. D genes are given only for firm matches. A clone size is listed for some rows: how often the clone was seen (once, few, many), or a class if it is expanded.

J | V | size | D | DNA | CDR3
TRBJ2-6 | TRBV4-3 | NA | NA | TGCGCCAGCAGCCAAGGAACCACCCGTGCTGGGGCCAACGTCCTGACTTTC | CASSQGTTRAGANVLTF
TRBJ1-4 | TRBV28 | NA | NA | TGTGCCAGCAGTTTTGTAACGCTGGAAAAACTGTTTTTT | CASSFVTLEKLFF
TRBJ2-5 | TRBV7-9 | NA | NA | TGTGCCAGCAGCTTAGAGCCCAGATGGGAGACCCAGTACTTC | CASSLEPRWETQYF
TRBJ1-2 | TRBV14 | NA | TRBD1 | TGTGCCAGCAGCGAGGGGACAGACTATGGCTACACCTTC | CASSEGTDYGYTF
TRBJ2-3 | TRBV27 | NA | NA | TGTGCCAGCAGTCCTCTTACAACTTACCTTGGCGGGAATACGCAGTATTTT | CASSPLTTYLGGNTQYF
TRBJ2-2 | TRBV5-1 | NA | NA | TGCGCCAGCAAAAGCTCGGTCTCTGAGACCGGGGAGCTGTTTTTT | CASKSSVSETGELFF
TRBJ2-5 | TRBV9 | NA | NA | TGTGCCAGCAGTTATACAGGTAGCCAAGAGACCCAGTACTTC | CASSYTGSQETQYF
TRBJ2-7 | TRBV30 | once | NA | TGTGCCTGGAGCCCTCCCCACGGGGGCGAGCAGTACTTC | CAWSPPHGGEQYF
TRBJ2-4 | TRBV7-2 | NA | NA | TGTGCCAGCAGCCTAACAGGGACGGACAAAAACATTCAGTACTTC | CASSLTGTDKNIQYF
TRBJ2-3 | TRBV5-1 | NA | NA | TGCGCCAGCAGCCCACATCCTAGCACAGATACGCAGTATTTT | CASSPHPSTDTQYF
TRBJ2-5 | TRBV7-8 | NA | TRBD1 | TGTGCCAGCAGCCTCTTCGGGACAGAAGAGACCCAGTACTTC | CASSLFGTEETQYF
TRBJ2-3 | TRBV11-2 | NA | NA | TGTGCCAGCAGCTTAGCCCGCAGCACAGATACGCAGTATTTT | CASSLARSTDTQYF
TRBJ1-2 | TRBV19 | NA | TRBD1 | TGTGCCAGTAGTATTCCCGGGACAGGTTACTATGGCTACACCTTC | CASSIPGTGYYGYTF
TRBJ2-4 | TRBV29-1 | NA | TRBD1 | TGCAGCGTTCGGGACAGGGTAAACATTCAGTACTTC | CSVRDRVNIQYF
TRBJ1-5 | TRBV28 | once | NA | TGTGCCAGCAGCTTATACAGGGAAAGGCCCCAGCATTTT | CASSLYRERPQHF
TRBJ2-1 | TRBV10-3 | NA | TRBD1 | TGTGCCATCGCGCCGTCACAGGGGATGGGTGAGCAGTTCTTC | CAIAPSQGMGEQFF
TRBJ2-7 | TRBV27 | NA | NA | TGTGCCAGCAGTTTATCGAACAGTTTCTACGAGCAGTACTTC | CASSLSNSFYEQYF
TRBJ1-5 | TRBV6-1 | NA | TRBD1 | TGTGCCAGCACCTCAGACAGGGCCTATCAGCCCCAGCATTTT | CASTSDRAYQPQHF
TRBJ1-3 | TRBV25-1 | NA | NA | TGTGCCAGCAGTGAACCAGGCAGCGGAAACACCATATATTTT | CASSEPGSGNTIYF
TRBJ2-1 | TRBV5-1 | NA | NA | TGCGCCAGCAGCTTACAGGGGACTAGGGATGAGCAGTTCTTC | CASSLQGTRDEQFF
TRBJ1-5 | TRBV6-1 | NA | NA | TGTGCCAGCAGACCCACAGGGAATCAGCCCCAGCATTTT | CASRPTGNQPQHF
TRBJ2-7 | TRBV11-3 | NA | NA | TGTGCCAGCAGCTCGCCCGGGAGCCCCTACGGGCAGTACTTC | CASSSPGSPYGQYF
TRBJ2-1 | TRBV15 | few | NA | TGTGCCACCAGCAGAGTTAGGGCAATCTACAATGAGCAGTTCTTC | CATSRVRAIYNEQFF
TRBJ2-5 | TRBV18 | NA | NA | TGTGCCAGCTCACCCCTCGGGAACCAAGAGACCCAGTACTTC | CASSPLGNQETQYF
TRBJ2-2 | TRBV28 | NA | TRBD2 | TGTGCCAGCAAGGGGCTAGCGGGAGACGGGGGAAGAGGCGGGGAGCTGTTTTTT | CASKGLAGDGGRGGELFF
TRBJ1-1 | TRBV11-3 | NA | NA | TGTGCCAGCAGCTTACGGGGGGATGATACTGAAGCTTTCTTT | CASSLRGDDTEAFF
TRBJ1-1 | TRBV28 | NA | NA | TGTGCCAGCAGTCAGGACGTAACAGAAAGGAACACTGAAGCTTTCTTT | CASSQDVTERNTEAFF
TRBJ2-1 | TRBV9 | NA | NA | TGTGCCAGCAGCCTTAGCGGAAGCTCCTACAATGAGCAGTTCTTC | CASSLSGSSYNEQFF
TRBJ1-5 | TRBV7-2 | NA | NA | TGTGCCAGCAGCCCAAGGTGGGGGGACCAGCCCCAGCATTTT | CASSPRWGDQPQHF
TRBJ2-7 | TRBV28 | NA | NA | TGTGCCAGCAGTTTGGGCCGTGCCTACGAGCAGTACTTC | CASSLGRAYEQYF
TRBJ1-2 | TRBV6-5 | NA | TRBD1 | TGTGCCAGCAGAAAGGACAGGGAAGGGCATGGCTACACCTTC | CASRKDREGHGYTF
TRBJ1-2 | TRBV6-1 | NA | NA | TGTGCCAGCAGTCCAGCCGTACTAGCTAACTATGGCTACACCTTC | CASSPAVLANYGYTF
TRBJ2-2 | TRBV4-1 | few | NA | TGCGCCAGCAGCCGAAGCAACCTAGCCGCGAACACCGGGGAGCTGTTTTTT | CASSRSNLAANTGELFF
TRBJ2-3 | TRBV7-9 | NA | TRBD2 | TGTGCCAGCAGCTTAGCGCGGGGGGGCGTGGCAGATACGCAGTATTTT | CASSLARGGVADTQYF
TRBJ1-1 | TRBV18 | NA | NA | TGTGCCAGCTCACCTACAGGGCCGAACACTGAAGCTTTCTTT | CASSPTGPNTEAFF
TRBJ2-7 | TRBV5-4 | NA | TRBD2 | TGTGCCAGCAGCTTGGAGATGCGGGAGGGCCCCGAGCAGTACTTC | CASSLEMREGPEQYF
TRBJ2-3 | TRBV7-7 | NA | TRBD2 | TGTGCTAGCAGCCCAGGGACTAGCGGGGGGGCTTCGGATACGCAGTATTTT | CASSPGTSGGASDTQYF
TRBJ2-2 | TRBV29-1 | NA | NA | TGCAGCGTGGGGGACGGATCTGTGACCGGGGAGCTGTTTTTT | CSVGDGSVTGELFF
TRBJ1-4 | TRBV5-1 | NA | NA | TGCGCCAGCAGCCCCCGCCGCGACAGTGATGAAAAACTGTTTTTT | CASSPRRDSDEKLFF
TRBJ2-7 | TRBV18 | NA | NA | TGTGCCAGCTCACTTCTGCAGGGAGACTACGAGCAGTACTTC | CASSLLQGDYEQYF
TRBJ1-1 | TRBV6-5 | NA | NA | TGTGCCAGCAGTTACGAGCAAAAAGCTTTCTTT | CASSYEQKAFF